A selection of T cell receptor beta chains follows, all from one sample in a study of T cell responses to AZD1222 COVID-19 vaccine. Using immunoSEQ multiplex PCR, the repertoire was profiled, and TCRdb retains in-frame clones only, with some absent. In the table there are about 120,000 clones, 90% to 95% of which are singletons. Sequenced here: peripheral blood, sampled on day 0 of AZD1222 vaccination. These receptors came from an adult in good health. Each CDR3 is given with its conserved first and last residue. A D gene is named only where the DNA matches it firmly. Only some rows state a clone size, as once, few, many or a class for expanded clones.

v_call: TRBV28
clone_size: NA
j_call: TRBJ1-3
d_call: NA
cdr3_nt: TGTGGGTGCATAGGTGGAAACACCATATATTTT
cdr3_aa: CGCIGGNTIYF

v_call: TRBV29-1
clone_size: NA
j_call: TRBJ1-2
d_call: NA
cdr3_nt: TGCAGCGTTGTACCGAGGGACGGTGACTATGGCTACACCTTC
cdr3_aa: CSVVPRDGDYGYTF

v_call: TRBV28
clone_size: NA
j_call: TRBJ1-4
d_call: NA
cdr3_nt: TGTGCCAGCAGTTTAACGGGGAAACCTAATGAAAAACTGTTTTTT
cdr3_aa: CASSLTGKPNEKLFF

v_call: TRBV6-5
clone_size: NA
j_call: TRBJ1-1
d_call: NA
cdr3_nt: TGTGCCAGCAGTTACTCGAGCGGCCTGAACACTGAAGCTTTCTTT
cdr3_aa: CASSYSSGLNTEAFF

v_call: TRBV7-9
clone_size: NA
j_call: TRBJ2-3
d_call: NA
cdr3_nt: TGTGCCAGCAGACAACAGGGTGGTGGAGATACGCAGTATTTT
cdr3_aa: CASRQQGGGDTQYF

v_call: TRBV3-1/TRBV3-2
clone_size: NA
j_call: TRBJ2-1
d_call: NA
cdr3_nt: TGTGCCAGCAGCCAAGACCACCCGTCGGCAAGTGAGCAGTTCTTC
cdr3_aa: CASSQDHPSASEQFF

v_call: TRBV24-1
clone_size: NA
j_call: TRBJ1-5
d_call: TRBD1
cdr3_nt: TGTGCCACCAGTGCGACAGGGTCGGGCCAGCCCCAGCATTTT
cdr3_aa: CATSATGSGQPQHF

v_call: TRBV25-1
clone_size: NA
j_call: TRBJ1-1
d_call: NA
cdr3_nt: TGTGCCAGCAGTGTTGGGACACGTAACACTGAAGCTTTCTTT
cdr3_aa: CASSVGTRNTEAFF

v_call: TRBV19
clone_size: NA
j_call: TRBJ2-3
d_call: NA
cdr3_nt: TGTGCCAGTAGTATAAAGGGGGATGGCACAGATACGCAGTATTTT
cdr3_aa: CASSIKGDGTDTQYF

v_call: TRBV2
clone_size: NA
j_call: TRBJ2-1
d_call: NA
cdr3_nt: TGTGCCGGCAATAGGGTGGCCTCCTACAATGAGCAGTTCTTC
cdr3_aa: CAGNRVASYNEQFF

v_call: TRBV6-4
clone_size: NA
j_call: TRBJ2-2
d_call: TRBD2
cdr3_nt: TGTGCCAGCACTGCTGATCAGGGAGGGACCGGGGAGCTGTTTTTT
cdr3_aa: CASTADQGGTGELFF

v_call: TRBV27
clone_size: NA
j_call: TRBJ1-6
d_call: NA
cdr3_nt: TGTGCCAGCACGTCCGGGACACTTTATTTTAATTCACCCCTCCACTTT
cdr3_aa: CASTSGTLYFNSPLHF

v_call: TRBV28
clone_size: NA
j_call: TRBJ2-7
d_call: NA
cdr3_nt: TGTGCCAGCAGCGCCCCGGACAGAACCTACGAGCAGTACTTC
cdr3_aa: CASSAPDRTYEQYF

v_call: TRBV7-9
clone_size: NA
j_call: TRBJ2-7
d_call: NA
cdr3_nt: TGTGCCAGCAGCTTACCGGGGCAGGGAGAGCAGTACTTC
cdr3_aa: CASSLPGQGEQYF

v_call: TRBV14
clone_size: NA
j_call: TRBJ1-2
d_call: NA
cdr3_nt: TGTGCCAGCAGCCAAGATTGGTCTTATGGCTACACCTTC
cdr3_aa: CASSQDWSYGYTF

v_call: TRBV25-1
clone_size: NA
j_call: TRBJ2-5
d_call: NA
cdr3_nt: TGTGCCAGCAGTGAAGGGGGAAAAGAGACCCAGTACTTC
cdr3_aa: CASSEGGKETQYF

v_call: TRBV5-1
clone_size: NA
j_call: TRBJ2-1
d_call: NA
cdr3_nt: TGCGCCAGCAGCCAATCATGGGGGCCAGACAGTGAGCAGTTCTTC
cdr3_aa: CASSQSWGPDSEQFF

v_call: TRBV19
clone_size: NA
j_call: TRBJ1-1
d_call: NA
cdr3_nt: TGTGCCAGTAGTATTTACATCCGGTACGGTATGAACACTGAAGCTTTCTTT
cdr3_aa: CASSIYIRYGMNTEAFF

v_call: TRBV10-1
clone_size: NA
j_call: TRBJ2-7
d_call: TRBD2
cdr3_nt: TGCGCCAGCAGTGATGGGGGGGTGTACGAGCAGTACTTC
cdr3_aa: CASSDGGVYEQYF

v_call: TRBV14
clone_size: NA
j_call: TRBJ2-1
d_call: TRBD2
cdr3_nt: TGTGCCAGCAGCCCCGGTATAGCGGGAGGGCCCCCCAATGAGCAGTTCTTC
cdr3_aa: CASSPGIAGGPPNEQFF

v_call: TRBV7-3
clone_size: NA
j_call: TRBJ2-1
d_call: NA
cdr3_nt: TGTGCCAGCAGCCCAGCAAGGGCTAACTACAATGAGCAGTTCTTC
cdr3_aa: CASSPARANYNEQFF

v_call: TRBV3-1/TRBV3-2
clone_size: NA
j_call: TRBJ1-1
d_call: NA
cdr3_nt: TGTGCCAGCAGCCAAAGTGTTCCGGGCAGGGCGGCTGAAGCTTTCTTT
cdr3_aa: CASSQSVPGRAAEAFF

v_call: TRBV5-5
clone_size: NA
j_call: TRBJ2-3
d_call: NA
cdr3_nt: TGTGCCACTTATTACCATACAGATACGCAGTATTTT
cdr3_aa: CATYYHTDTQYF

v_call: TRBV14
clone_size: NA
j_call: TRBJ2-2
d_call: TRBD2
cdr3_nt: TGTGCCAGCAGCCAAAGACTAGCGGGACCCACCGGGGAGCTGTTTTTT
cdr3_aa: CASSQRLAGPTGELFF

v_call: TRBV5-4
clone_size: NA
j_call: TRBJ2-3
d_call: NA
cdr3_nt: TGTGCCAGCAGCTTGGTCCAGCGGGCAGATACGCAGTATTTT
cdr3_aa: CASSLVQRADTQYF

v_call: TRBV19
clone_size: NA
j_call: TRBJ1-1
d_call: TRBD1
cdr3_nt: TGTGCCAGTAGTGGGGGGACAGGGAACACTGAAGCTTTCTTT
cdr3_aa: CASSGGTGNTEAFF

v_call: TRBV30
clone_size: NA
j_call: TRBJ2-2
d_call: NA
cdr3_nt: TGTGCCTGGAGAAAATGGAACACCGGGGAGCTGTTTTTT
cdr3_aa: CAWRKWNTGELFF

v_call: TRBV18
clone_size: NA
j_call: TRBJ1-5
d_call: TRBD1
cdr3_nt: TGTGCCAGCTCACCAGCGACAGGGTACAATCAGCCCCAGCATTTT
cdr3_aa: CASSPATGYNQPQHF

v_call: TRBV7-2
clone_size: NA
j_call: TRBJ2-5
d_call: NA
cdr3_nt: TGTGCCAGCCGTCGCGGGGCTCAAGAGACCCAGTACTTC
cdr3_aa: CASRRGAQETQYF

v_call: TRBV3-1/TRBV3-2
clone_size: NA
j_call: TRBJ1-1
d_call: NA
cdr3_nt: TGTGCCAGCAGCCCTGGATGGAACACTGAAGCTTTCTTT
cdr3_aa: CASSPGWNTEAFF

v_call: TRBV12-3/TRBV12-4
clone_size: NA
j_call: TRBJ2-2
d_call: NA
cdr3_nt: TGTGCCAGCAGTTTAAGCGGGGAGCTGTTTTTT
cdr3_aa: CASSLSGELFF

v_call: TRBV28
clone_size: NA
j_call: TRBJ1-6
d_call: NA
cdr3_nt: TGTGCCAGCAGTTTACGGAATTCACCCCTCCACTTT
cdr3_aa: CASSLRNSPLHF

v_call: TRBV29-1
clone_size: NA
j_call: TRBJ1-4
d_call: NA
cdr3_nt: TGCAGCGTTGAAGCGAGGGGTTTGAATGAAAAACTGTTTTTT
cdr3_aa: CSVEARGLNEKLFF

v_call: TRBV5-1
clone_size: NA
j_call: TRBJ2-7
d_call: NA
cdr3_nt: TGCGCCAGCAGCTTGGCATGGGGACGGGACTCGGACGAGCAGTACTTC
cdr3_aa: CASSLAWGRDSDEQYF

v_call: TRBV20-1
clone_size: NA
j_call: TRBJ1-1
d_call: NA
cdr3_nt: TGCAGTGCTAGTACCCGACGGGACACTGAAGCTTTCTTT
cdr3_aa: CSASTRRDTEAFF

v_call: TRBV6-1
clone_size: NA
j_call: TRBJ1-6
d_call: NA
cdr3_nt: TGTGCCAGCAGTGAATATAATTCACCCCTCCACTTT
cdr3_aa: CASSEYNSPLHF

v_call: TRBV28
clone_size: NA
j_call: TRBJ2-5
d_call: NA
cdr3_nt: TGTGCCAGCACCCGGGGTAGCGGAGGAAGGTACCAAGAGACCCAGTACTTC
cdr3_aa: CASTRGSGGRYQETQYF

v_call: TRBV19
clone_size: NA
j_call: TRBJ1-3
d_call: NA
cdr3_nt: TGTGCCAGTAGTATCCCGGACCTCGGGGGAAACACCATATATTTT
cdr3_aa: CASSIPDLGGNTIYF

v_call: TRBV15
clone_size: NA
j_call: TRBJ1-1
d_call: NA
cdr3_nt: TGTGCCACCAGCAGAGACAGGGTGAACACTGAAGCTTTCTTT
cdr3_aa: CATSRDRVNTEAFF

v_call: TRBV1
clone_size: NA
j_call: TRBJ2-2
d_call: NA
cdr3_nt: TGCACCAGCAGCCAATCCCGGGAGGTATGCGGGGAGCTGTTTTTT
cdr3_aa: CTSSQSREVCGELFF

v_call: TRBV27
clone_size: NA
j_call: TRBJ1-2
d_call: NA
cdr3_nt: TGTGCCAGCAGGTCTGGGGGTTACTATGGCTACACCTTC
cdr3_aa: CASRSGGYYGYTF

v_call: TRBV30
clone_size: NA
j_call: TRBJ1-5
d_call: TRBD1
cdr3_nt: TGTGCCTGGGAAAAGACAGGGAACAGCAATCAGCCCCAGCATTTT
cdr3_aa: CAWEKTGNSNQPQHF

v_call: TRBV28
clone_size: NA
j_call: TRBJ1-1
d_call: NA
cdr3_nt: TGTGCCAGCAGTCCCCACAGGGTTCCCACTGAAGCTTTCTTT
cdr3_aa: CASSPHRVPTEAFF

v_call: TRBV19
clone_size: once
j_call: TRBJ1-3
d_call: NA
cdr3_nt: TGTGCCAGTAGTATAGACCTCGGACAGGGAAACACCATATATTTT
cdr3_aa: CASSIDLGQGNTIYF

v_call: TRBV11-2
clone_size: NA
j_call: TRBJ2-7
d_call: TRBD1
cdr3_nt: TGTGCCAGCAGCGCATTACAGGGGACCTTCTACGAGCAGTACTTC
cdr3_aa: CASSALQGTFYEQYF

v_call: TRBV28
clone_size: NA
j_call: TRBJ2-7
d_call: TRBD2
cdr3_nt: TGTGCCAGCAGTTTACCCTTAGCGGGAGGCTCCTACGAGCAGTACTTC
cdr3_aa: CASSLPLAGGSYEQYF

v_call: TRBV14
clone_size: NA
j_call: TRBJ1-4
d_call: NA
cdr3_nt: TGTGCCAGCAGCAACGACCTTAGGACTCGGAATGAAAAACTGTTTTTT
cdr3_aa: CASSNDLRTRNEKLFF

v_call: TRBV14
clone_size: NA
j_call: TRBJ1-2
d_call: NA
cdr3_nt: TGTGCCAGCAGCCAATTAACAGGGATTAGGGGCTACACCTTC
cdr3_aa: CASSQLTGIRGYTF

v_call: TRBV19
clone_size: NA
j_call: TRBJ2-2
d_call: NA
cdr3_nt: TGTGCCAGTAGTAGCATCGAAGGGGCTAGGGCCGGGGAGCTGTTTTTT
cdr3_aa: CASSSIEGARAGELFF

v_call: TRBV10-3
clone_size: NA
j_call: TRBJ1-6
d_call: NA
cdr3_nt: TGTGCCATCAGTGAGTGGGCGAACCAAAGATCCTATAATTCACCCCTCCACTTT
cdr3_aa: CAISEWANQRSYNSPLHF